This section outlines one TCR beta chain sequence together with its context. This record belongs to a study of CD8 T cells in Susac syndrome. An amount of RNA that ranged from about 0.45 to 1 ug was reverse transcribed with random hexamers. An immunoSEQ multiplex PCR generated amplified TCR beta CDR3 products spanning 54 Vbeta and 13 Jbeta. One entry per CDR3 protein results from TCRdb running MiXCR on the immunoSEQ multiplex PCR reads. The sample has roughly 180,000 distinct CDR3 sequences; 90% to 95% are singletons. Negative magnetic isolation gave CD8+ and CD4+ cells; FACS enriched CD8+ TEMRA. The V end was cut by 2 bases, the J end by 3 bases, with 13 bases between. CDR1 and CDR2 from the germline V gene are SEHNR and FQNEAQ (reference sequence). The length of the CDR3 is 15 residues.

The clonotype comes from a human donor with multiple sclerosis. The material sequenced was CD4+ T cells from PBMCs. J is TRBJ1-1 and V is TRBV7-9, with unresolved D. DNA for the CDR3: TGTGCCAGCAGCTTAACCCAGGCTGCGGACACTGAAGCTTTCTTT. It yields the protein CASSLTQAADTEAFF.